These 6 T cell receptor beta chains originate from one sample sequenced in a study of blood T cell repertoires in COVID-19. Measured with immunoSEQ multiplex PCR; TCRdb has only the in-frame clones, and not every one. Among around 130,000 clones listed, about 80% were seen once. Sequenced: peripheral blood. The receptors stem from a human donor in a cohort sampled during active COVID-19.

This chain joins TRBV28 and TRBJ1-5, with D possibly TRBD1 on 6 matching bases. This CDR3 is 14 amino acids long. V lost 6 bases and J lost 3, with 12 bases in between. The germline V gene encodes CDR1 MDHEN and CDR2 SYDVKM. In nucleotides, the CDR3 is TGTGCCAGCAGACTGACAGGATCCAATCAGCCCCAGCATTTT. This codes for CASRLTGSNQPQHF.

CDR3 sequence (DNA): TGTGCCAGCAGCCTTAGGGGGTTCGGGCGCGAGCAGTACTTC. Translation: CASSLRGFGREQYF. This chain uses TRBV6-5 with TRBJ2-7; maybe TRBD1 (6 bases). Trimming stripped 6 bases from V and 6 bases from J, with 18 bases between. Germline lookup yields CDR1 MNHEY and CDR2 SVGAGI. The CDR3 is 14 amino acids.

The CDR3 nucleotides read TGCAGCGTTGAACCGGGACTAGCGGGGGCGGGTGAGCAGTTCTTC. Protein sequence: CSVEPGLAGAGEQFF. The chain has TRBV29-1 and TRBJ2-1; 14 bases fit TRBD2. The germline V gene has CDR1 SQVTM and CDR2 ANQGSEA. This CDR3 has 15 residues. Trimming removed 2 bases from V and 9 bases from J; junction bases left unmatched: 6.

The J gene is TRBJ2-1, the V gene TRBV6-5, with a weak D call TRBD2 (7 bases). The CDR3 runs to 15 residues. V was clipped by 6 bases and J by 1 base, with 13 bases between them. Germline V lookup: CDR1 MNHEY, CDR2 SVGAGI. The CDR3 here is CASSRRGQSYNEQFF. CDR3 in DNA: TGTGCCAGCAGCCGGCGGGGGCAGTCCTACAATGAGCAGTTCTTC.

This clone turned up a few times. The V gene is TRBV19, the J gene TRBJ2-1; 10 positions match TRBD1. Germline CDR1 reads LNHDA; CDR2 reads SQIVND (reference sequence). The CDR3 runs 15 residues. Trimming at V came to 3 bases and at J to 12 bases, leaving 11 bases not matched to a gene. CDR3 protein: CASSIPSRDRGRQFF. The CDR3, as DNA: TGTGCCAGTAGTATCCCCTCCCGGGACAGGGGACGGCAGTTCTTC.

The chain couples TRBV7-8 to TRBJ2-3, with 9 bases lining up with TRBD1. CDR1 and CDR2 from the germline V gene are SGHVS and FQNEAQ. CDR3 size: 15 residues. The J segment lost 5 bases and the V segment lost 1 base, leaving 4 bases of the junction unmatched. The CDR3 reads CASSLGGTGRDTQYF. Written as DNA, the CDR3 is TGTGCCAGCAGCTTAGGGGGGACAGGGAGAGATACGCAGTATTTT.